Shown below are 28 T cell receptor beta chains from a single sample sequenced in a study of blood T cell repertoires in COVID-19. TCRdb's copy holds only in-frame clones and misses some; the assay was immunoSEQ multiplex PCR. The repertoire has more than 250,000 clones, approximately 91% of them found once; the top ten carry 0.7%. The sequencing input was peripheral blood. Source of these receptors: a human donor in a cohort sampled during active COVID-19.

V and J are TRBV4-3 and TRBJ1-1, with 7 bases lining up with TRBD1. From germline, CDR1 is LGHNA and CDR2 YSLEER. CDR3 length: 14 residues. V shed 0 bases and J 8 bases; nucleotides not matched to a gene: 6. This CDR3 reads CASSQDPGQREAFF. Written as DNA, the CDR3 is TGCGCCAGCAGCCAAGATCCGGGACAGCGCGAAGCTTTCTTT.

The chain carries TRBV7-9 and TRBJ2-7; D not certain. Per germline, CDR1 SEHNR and CDR2 FQNEAQ (reference sequence). This CDR3 is 11 amino acids long. V lost 1 base and J 7 bases, leaving 5 bases between the germline ends. The CDR3 spells CASSLVREQYF. CDR3 DNA sequence: TGTGCCAGCAGCTTAGTACGGGAGCAGTACTTC.

This chain uses TRBV27 with TRBJ1-2; D not certain. CDR1 MNHEY and CDR2 SMNVEV come from the germline V gene (reference sequence). The CDR3 length is 14 residues. V gave up 4 bases and J gave up 5 bases, with 14 bases separating them. The DNA of the CDR3 is TGTGCCAGCAGTTACGGAGTATTCGGGTATGGCTACACCTTC. Encoded protein: CASSYGVFGYGYTF.

The rearrangement links TRBV27 to TRBJ1-2, with TRBD1 matching over 10 bases. CDR3 size: 14 residues. Germline values: CDR1 MNHEY, CDR2 SMNVEV (reference sequence). The V and J ends lost 5 bases and 6 bases, in that order; junction bases with no gene match: 6. CDR3 amino acids: CASSRDRGPNGYTF. CDR3 DNA sequence: TGTGCCAGCAGTCGGGACAGGGGACCCAATGGCTACACCTTC.

The chain links TRBV19 to TRBJ2-7; the match to TRBD2 covers 9 bases. The V segment lost 7 bases and the J segment 4 bases; nucleotides outside the gene matches: 14. The CDR3 consists of 16 residues. Germline CDR1 is LNHDA and CDR2 is SQIVND (reference sequence). The CDR3 nucleotides read TGTGCCAGTACACCGACGGGCGGGAGGGCCTGGTACGAGCAGTACTTC. This sequence encodes CASTPTGGRAWYEQYF.

The chain joins TRBV19 to TRBJ1-5; 9 bases line up with TRBD1. After removal of 9 bases from V and 6 bases from J, the junction contained 12 bases not matched to a gene. Germline V gene data show CDR1 as LNHDA and CDR2 as SQIVND (reference sequence). The CDR3 is 15 residues long. This chain's CDR3 is CASTPGQGMGQPQHF. The CDR3, as DNA: TGTGCCAGCACCCCGGGACAGGGTATGGGTCAGCCCCAGCATTTT.

The V gene is TRBV30, the J gene TRBJ1-1; the D gene is possibly TRBD1 (5 bases). Trimming removed 3 bases at V and 4 bases at J, with 15 bases between. The germline CDR1 and CDR2 sequences are GTSNPN and SVGIG (reference sequence). The CDR3 sequence is 14 residues long. The CDR3: CAWRYLMGGTEAFF. Here the CDR3 DNA reads TGTGCCTGGAGGTATCTAATGGGGGGCACTGAAGCTTTCTTT.

The rearrangement joins TRBV30 to TRBJ1-2; D is undetermined. V lost 0 bases and J 9 bases, leaving 8 bases between the germline ends. This CDR3 comprises 11 residues. Germline V gene lookup returns CDR1 GTSNPN and CDR2 SVGIG (reference sequence). In nucleotides, the CDR3 is TGTGCCTGGAGTGTCTCCGGTAGCTACACCTTC. Its protein is CAWSVSGSYTF.

The chain uses TRBV7-2 and TRBJ2-7; D gene unclear. Germline-derived CDR1 and CDR2 are SGHTA and FQGNSA. The CDR3 spans 15 residues. V was cut by 3 bases and J by 0 bases, with 12 bases left in between. The CDR3 nucleotides read TGTGCCAGCAGCTTTGCAACAGCCCGCTCCTACGAGCAGTACTTC. Residues: CASSFATARSYEQYF.

The rearrangement links TRBV19 to TRBJ2-7; 11 nucleotides align to TRBD1. V was pared by 5 bases and J by 2 bases, with 5 bases of the junction left unmatched. The CDR3 spans 15 residues. Germline values: CDR1 LNHDA, CDR2 SQIVND (reference sequence). CDR3 sequence: CASSARTGGPYEQYF. The CDR3 bases are TGTGCCAGTAGTGCCAGGACAGGGGGCCCCTACGAGCAGTACTTC.

The rearrangement joins TRBV28 to TRBJ2-3, with D possibly matching TRBD2 (7 bases). Germline values: CDR1 MDHEN, CDR2 SYDVKM. The CDR3 extends over 16 amino acids. V was trimmed by 5 bases and J by 3 bases, leaving 18 bases between them. CDR3 sequence reads: CASSPWGGRDTDTQYF. In DNA form, the CDR3 reads TGTGCCAGCAGTCCCTGGGGGGGCCGGGATACAGATACGCAGTATTTT.

The genes are TRBV9 and TRBJ2-5, with TRBD1 as a possible D gene (6 bases). The CDR3 is 14 amino acids. With 3 bases removed from V and 6 bases from J, the gap between germline ends came to 15 bases. Per the germline V gene, CDR1 is SGDLS and CDR2 is YYNGEE. The CDR3 sequence is CASSGGARGQTQYF. In nucleotides, the CDR3 is TGTGCCAGCAGCGGGGGCGCCAGGGGCCAGACCCAGTACTTC. Full variable domain (outside the CDR3, taken from reference TRBV9 and TRBJ2-5): DSGVTQTPKHLITATGQRVTLRCSPRSGDLSVYWYQQSLDQGLQFLIQYYNGEERAKGNILERFSAQQFPDLHSELNLSSLELGDSALYFCASSGGARGQTQYFGPGTRLLVL.

This chain joins TRBV15 and TRBJ2-3, with 12 bases fitting TRBD2. This CDR3 is 14 amino acids long. Losses at the gene ends were 9 bases for V and 6 bases for J; bases not matched to a gene: 7. The germline V gene has CDR1 LNHNV and CDR2 YYDKDF (reference sequence). The CDR3: CATGRLAGEDTQYF. CDR3 DNA sequence: TGTGCCACTGGCCGACTAGCGGGAGAGGATACGCAGTATTTT.

The chain couples TRBV3-1 (or the pseudogene TRBV3-2) to TRBJ2-1, with TRBD2 matching over 9 bases. The CDR3 length is 16 residues. V dropped 4 bases and J dropped 2; count of bases not matched to a gene: 6. The V gene's germline CDR1 is LGHDT and CDR2 YNNKEL (reference sequence). CDR3 coding DNA: TGTGCCAGCAGCCCCCAGGGCGGGAGGGCCTACAATGAGCAGTTCTTC. Translating it yields CASSPQGGRAYNEQFF.

For this clone: One end of the junction fails to match germline, which may point to a read error. The gene calls are TRBV7-7 and TRBJ2-2; 11 nucleotides align to TRBD2. This CDR3 is 16 amino acids long. Germline CDR1 SSHAT, CDR2 FNYEAQ (reference sequence). This chain's CDR3 is CASSITSGSPTGELFF. The CDR3 DNA is TGTGCTAGCAGCATTACTAGCGGGAGTCCCACCGGGGAGCTGTTTTTT. The full variable domain, its missing parts supplied by reference TRBV7-7 and TRBJ2-2, is GAGVSQSPRYKVTKRGQDVTLRCDPISSHATLYWYQQALGQGPEFLTYFNYEAQPDKSGLPSDRFSAERPEGSISTLTIQRTEQRDSAMYRCASSITSGSPTGELFFGEGSRLTVL.

The chain uses TRBV7-2 and TRBJ1-4; the D is unclear. Germline lookup yields CDR1 SGHTA and CDR2 FQGNSA. The CDR3 runs 14 residues. The ends were cut back, 5 bases at V and 8 bases at J, with 15 bases in the middle. The CDR3 DNA is TGTGCCAGCAGCCACGGAGCGCGGAGGGAAAAACTGTTTTTT. This codes for CASSHGARREKLFF. Full variable domain (rest looked up from reference TRBV7-2 and TRBJ1-4): GAGVSQSPSNKVTEKGKDVELRCDPISGHTALYWYRQSLGQGLEFLIYFQGNSAPDKSGLPSDRFSAERTGGSVSTLTIQRTQQEDSAVYLCASSHGARREKLFFGSGTQLSVL.

This chain uses TRBV9 with TRBJ1-4, with a weak D call TRBD1 (6 bases). The germline V gene has CDR1 SGDLS and CDR2 YYNGEE. This CDR3 is 13 amino acids long. The V end was cut by 1 base, the J end by 5 bases, with 6 bases between. In DNA, the CDR3 is TGTGCCAGCAGCGTAACAGGGAATGAAAAACTGTTTTTT. It specifies CASSVTGNEKLFF.

The genes are TRBV4-3 and TRBJ2-7; 9 nucleotides agree with TRBD2. Germline trimming cut 0 bases from V and 4 bases from J; bases unmatched to any gene: 10. The CDR3 covers 17 residues. Germline V lookup: CDR1 LGHNA, CDR2 YSLEER. This chain's CDR3 is CASSQDRGAGGIYEQYF. The CDR3 bases are TGCGCCAGCAGCCAAGATCGAGGAGCGGGGGGAATATACGAGCAGTACTTC.

The V and J genes are TRBV7-9 and TRBJ2-2; tentatively, D is TRBD1 (6 bases). This CDR3 comprises 15 residues. Per germline, CDR1 SEHNR and CDR2 FQNEAQ (reference sequence). Trimming removed 4 bases from V and 4 bases from J, with 13 bases in between. The CDR3 reads CASSSLRGSTGELFF. The DNA of the CDR3 is TGTGCCAGCAGCTCTCTGAGGGGGAGCACCGGGGAGCTGTTTTTT.

V usage is TRBV27 and J usage is TRBJ2-6; TRBD1 matches 8 bases. Germline-derived CDR1 and CDR2 are MNHEY and SMNVEV (reference sequence). Losses at the gene ends were 0 bases for V and 1 base for J; bases not matched to a gene: 8. This CDR3 is 19 amino acids long. CDR3 sequence (DNA): TGTGCCAGCAGTTTATCCGCCGGACAGGGAAGTTCTGGGGCCAACGTCCTGACTTTC. Translation: CASSLSAGQGSSGANVLTF.

This sequence joins TRBV12-3 or TRBV12-4 and TRBJ1-2; D possibly corresponds to TRBD1 (5 bases). The CDR3 is 13 amino acids. V was trimmed by 5 bases and J by 8 bases, leaving 15 bases between them. CDR3 in amino acids: CASSQGLGRGYTF. The CDR3 bases are TGTGCCAGCAGTCAGGGATTAGGTAGGGGCTACACCTTC.

V is TRBV9 and J is TRBJ2-5, with TRBD2 matching over 8 bases. The V and J ends lost 0 bases and 5 bases, in that order; junction bases with no gene match: 12. The CDR3 consists of 17 residues. Germline loops: CDR1 SGDLS, CDR2 YYNGEE. CDR3 nucleotide sequence: TGTGCCAGCAGCGTAGCAAGGGACGGGGGGGCCCGCGAGACCCAGTACTTC. Protein product: CASSVARDGGARETQYF.

The chain recombines TRBV2 with TRBJ2-3, with TRBD1 identical over 9 bases. CDR1 and CDR2 from the germline V gene are SNHLY and FYNNEI. Trimming took 7 bases from V and 3 from J; bases not matched to a gene: 5. The CDR3 runs 14 residues. CDR3 sequence reads: CASKWDRATDTQYF. DNA of the CDR3: TGTGCCAGCAAGTGGGACAGGGCAACAGATACGCAGTATTTT.

The V gene is TRBV5-1, the J gene TRBJ2-1, with D maybe TRBD1 (6 bases). This CDR3 has 13 amino acids. Deletions cut 4 bases from V and 13 bases from J, with 18 bases between. Germline V lookup: CDR1 SGHRS, CDR2 YFSETQ. CDR3 nucleotides: TGCGCCAGCAGCACCCGAGGGGGAGAGAGACAGTTCTTC. Encoded protein: CASSTRGGERQFF.

The chain uses TRBV5-6 and TRBJ2-3, with D maybe TRBD2 (6 bases). CDR1 and CDR2 (germline): SGHDT, YYEEEE. V lost 0 bases and J lost 6, with 20 bases in between. There are 17 residues in the CDR3. CDR3 protein: CASSLAGREFMVDTQYF. CDR3 DNA sequence: TGTGCCAGCAGCTTGGCGGGTCGGGAGTTCATGGTCGATACGCAGTATTTT.

V usage is TRBV5-6 and J usage is TRBJ2-7; the match to TRBD1 covers 8 bases. CDR3 size: 14 residues. Germline CDR1 is SGHDT and CDR2 is YYEEEE. V was clipped by 7 bases and J by 4 bases; unmatched bases: 10. The CDR3 DNA reads TGTGCCAGCTTCCACCGGGACAGGTTATACGAGCAGTACTTC. This sequence encodes CASFHRDRLYEQYF.

The chain employs TRBV4-3 and TRBJ2-2, with D tentatively TRBD1 (6 bases). The CDR3 is made up of 15 amino acids. CDR1 and CDR2 from the germline V gene are LGHNA and YSLEER. V lost 0 bases, J lost 6 bases, and 11 bases lay in between. CDR3 residues: CASSQDGGSAGELFF. Written as DNA, the CDR3 is TGCGCCAGCAGCCAAGATGGGGGCTCAGCCGGGGAGCTGTTTTTT.

This clone has only a few counts. The chain couples TRBV7-2 to TRBJ2-3; 8 nucleotides line up with TRBD1. Germline V CDR1 and CDR2: SGHTA, FQGNSA. With 4 bases clipped from V and 5 bases from J, the junction kept 11 bases outside the gene matches. The CDR3 is 16 residues long. CDR3 sequence: CASSSRIGQGVDTQYF. The DNA for the CDR3 is TGTGCCAGCAGCTCCAGGATAGGACAGGGCGTAGATACGCAGTATTTT.